This T cell receptor (beta chain) was captured by sequencing in a study of shared clonotypes between healthy human individuals. A remark on this clone: Its antigen is not identified.

General study results and limits: Rarefaction demonstrated incomplete sorted-subset sequencing despite large depth.

The CDR3 runs to 12 residues. Germline V gives CDR1 SGHAT, CDR2 FQNNGV. V lost 5 bases and J lost 3, with 8 bases in between. Clones were sequenced by immunoSEQ multiplex PCR, and TCRdb holds only the in-frame ones, with some missing. The sample consists of 1.5 million to 1.9 million clones, 95% to 99% of them appearing once. The J gene is TRBJ2-7, the V gene TRBV11-2; the D is unclear. The TCR originated in a man between 25 and 39 years old in good health. Sequencing used naive CD4+ T cells sorted from blood. Subset denoted: CD45RA+ positively selected. The CDR3 sequence is CASSGRGYEQYF. CDR3 nucleotides: TGTGCCAGCAGCGGCCGCGGCTACGAGCAGTACTTC.